Listed below are T cell receptor beta chains from one sample, sequenced in a study of CXCR3-negative and CXCR3-positive naive CD8 T cells. From the 5' RACE reads, TCRdb lists one entry per CDR3 protein and no DNA. The ten most abundant clones cover about 4% of a sample with around 24,000 distinct CDR3 sequences. The material sequenced was naive CXCR3- CD8+ T cells from blood. These receptors were taken from a human donor in good health. Some clones in this sample may be carry-over from other donors' samples. Both conserved end residues are part of each CDR3. Size is omitted from some rows. Given values are once, few, many or a class for expanded clones.

j_call	clone_size	v_call	cdr3_aa
TRBJ1-1	NA	TRBV7-9	CASSPTGPNTEAFF
TRBJ2-4	NA	TRBV28	CASSPRPVLAKNIQYF
TRBJ1-2	NA	TRBV5-6	CASSLGREDYGYTF
TRBJ1-6	NA	TRBV4-3	CASSQDSGPATGPLHF
TRBJ2-3	NA	TRBV6-2/TRBV6-3	CASSSPTSGVTDTQYF
TRBJ2-1	NA	TRBV11-2	CASSFSGGYNEQFF
TRBJ2-2	NA	TRBV20-1	CSARERLSTGELFF
TRBJ2-7	medium-sized	TRBV7-9	CASSRDRYEQYF
TRBJ2-7	NA	TRBV29-1	CSVEHPGRDRGPYEQYF
TRBJ2-5	NA	TRBV7-2	CASSLVGSAGETQYF
TRBJ1-1	medium-sized	TRBV29-1	CSVWPAANTEAFF
TRBJ1-1	NA	TRBV7-9	CASSLAQGGAFF
TRBJ2-7	NA	TRBV7-9	CASSTSPLGHSYEQYF
TRBJ2-7	NA	TRBV30	CAWSVGHGRYEQYF
TRBJ2-7	NA	TRBV10-3	CAIEAGNSYEQYF
TRBJ1-5	NA	TRBV7-8	CASSLGWSEGYNQPQHF
TRBJ2-1	medium-sized	TRBV9	CASSVAGGNEQFF
TRBJ2-7	NA	TRBV27	CASSVGTGISSEQYF
TRBJ1-1	NA	TRBV4-2	CASSQDLGTGWETEAFF
TRBJ2-1	NA	TRBV2	CASSLGQGSYNEQFF
TRBJ2-2	NA	TRBV5-6	CASAGLSGELFF
TRBJ2-2	NA	TRBV29-1	CSVEDSLDTGELFF
TRBJ1-5	NA	TRBV12-3/TRBV12-4	CASSPSTGNSNQPQHF
TRBJ2-1	NA	TRBV6-2/TRBV6-3	CASSYPTDEQFF
TRBJ2-7	NA	TRBV6-5	CASSYSIGDRGHEQYF
TRBJ2-2	NA	TRBV19	CASSPGGGELFF
TRBJ2-7	NA	TRBV4-3	CASSQDQGRGDEQYF
TRBJ1-5	NA	TRBV28	CASSPDGAFSNQPQHF
TRBJ2-1	NA	TRBV29-1	CSVEDRVQRQGAYNEQFF
TRBJ2-2	NA	TRBV6-5	CASSYSPGASTGELFF
TRBJ2-7	NA	TRBV5-1	CASSLAGTEPYEQYF